The entry that follows covers one TCR beta chain sequence. Just one base apart from a much larger clone, this may be a read error. This entry comes from a study of molecular identifiers for immune sequencing clone quantification. TCRdb re-derived calls from the PCR reads in MiXCR, one entry per CDR3 protein. The sample shows about 40,000 distinct CDR3 sequences, 24% of them seen only once. The CDR3 sequence is 14 residues long. CDR1 MDHEN and CDR2 SYDVKM come from the germline V gene. The sequence was obtained from a human donor in good health. Some libraries in this study had Jurkat cell RNA spiked in. This chain joins TRBV28 and TRBJ2-5; 13 bases are shared with TRBD2. The specimen sequenced was naive CD8+ T cells from blood, with Jurkat cell RNA spiked in. The sample's subset: FACS-sorted CD8+CD4-CCR7+CD45RA+ naive T cells. The CDR3 sequence: CAGSIGWTSGGQYF. The CDR3 DNA sequence: TGTGCCGGCAGTATCGGGTGGACTAGCGGGGGCCAGTACTTC.